The 10 T cell receptor beta chains below all came from one sample that was sequenced in a study of shared clonotypes between healthy human individuals. Method: immunoSEQ multiplex PCR; TCRdb's copy keeps in-frame clones and lacks some. The profile shows about 2.2 million clones, 80% to 95% of them singletons. Cells designated naive CD8 were CD45RO-negative and were positively selected for CCR7, with terminally differentiated effector memory CD45RA+ cells excluded. Sample: naive CD8+ T cells from PBMCs. These receptor sequences come from a man aged 18-30 years in good health. Some clones in this sample may be carry-over from other donors' samples.

The chain employs TRBV4-1 and TRBJ1-5; D not resolved. This CDR3 contains 13 residues. Germline-derived CDR1 and CDR2 are MGHRA and YSYEKL. V gave up 3 bases and J gave up 5 bases, with 8 bases separating them. This CDR3 is CASSHTSDQPQHF. DNA of the CDR3: TGCGCCAGCAGCCATACCTCTGATCAGCCCCAGCATTTT.

With respect to this clone: This sample also contains other DNA sequences that code for the same CDR3. V is TRBV6-5 and J is TRBJ2-7; the match to TRBD2 covers 10 bases. In germline, CDR1 is MNHEY, CDR2 SVGAGI. This CDR3 region has 14 residues. V gave up 6 bases and J gave up 3 bases; unmatched junction bases: 5. The CDR3 loop is CASSLLAGDYEQYF. The DNA of the CDR3 is TGTGCCAGCAGCCTGCTAGCGGGAGACTACGAGCAGTACTTC.

V is TRBV6-6 and J is TRBJ2-7; D not resolved. This CDR3 comprises 11 residues. Germline V CDR1 and CDR2: MNHNY, SVGAGI (reference sequence). The ends were cut back, 6 bases at V and 6 bases at J, with 9 bases in the middle. The CDR3 sequence: CASSPRAEQYF. The CDR3 nucleotides are TGTGCCAGCAGCCCACGGGCCGAGCAGTACTTC.

A single count supports this clone. The genes are TRBV10-3 and TRBJ2-3; D is uncertain. This CDR3 region has 13 residues. V gave up 6 bases and J gave up 3 bases, with 10 bases separating them. Germline V gene sequence: CDR1 ENHRY, CDR2 SYGVKD. Here the CDR3 DNA reads TGTGCCATCAGGGATACGGGTACAGATACGCAGTATTTT. It yields the protein CAIRDTGTDTQYF.

The chain uses TRBV12-5 and TRBJ2-2; 9 positions match TRBD1. V shed 6 bases and J 1 base; nucleotides not matched to a gene: 3. This CDR3 region has 15 residues. Germline CDR1 and CDR2: LGHNT and FRNRAP. CDR3 in DNA: TGTGCTAGTGGGGTGGACAGGGGGAACACCGGGGAGCTGTTTTTT. Translating gives CASGVDRGNTGELFF.

This chain connects TRBV7-9 to TRBJ2-2; 8 positions agree with TRBD1. The CDR3 covers 17 residues. Germline V lookup: CDR1 SEHNR, CDR2 FQNEAQ (reference sequence). Trimming at V came to 5 bases and at J to 7 bases, leaving 15 bases not matched to a gene. DNA for the CDR3: TGTGCCAGCAGCCCCCGAGGTGGACAGGGAAGGGTCGGGGAGCTGTTTTTT. It encodes CASSPRGGQGRVGELFF.

The chain joins TRBV29-1 to TRBJ2-7, with 9 positions matching TRBD1. The CDR3 is 14 amino acids. The V segment lost 6 bases and the J segment 3 bases; nucleotides outside the gene matches: 9. CDR1 is SQVTM and CDR2 is ANQGSEA in the germline V gene. The CDR3 here is CSVQGASGIYEQYF. The DNA for the CDR3 is TGCAGCGTACAGGGGGCCTCTGGGATCTACGAGCAGTACTTC.

In its sample, this clone was seen once. The chain carries TRBV15 and TRBJ2-7; TRBD2 aligns across 9 bases. CDR1 is LNHNV, CDR2 YYDKDF, per germline (reference sequence). The length of the CDR3 is 14 residues. V lost 6 bases, J lost 2 bases, and 5 bases stayed unmatched. The CDR3 spells CATSGASGTYEQYF. DNA for the CDR3: TGTGCCACCAGTGGGGCTAGCGGGACCTACGAGCAGTACTTC.

The chain uses TRBV28 and TRBJ2-6, with 10 bases that match TRBD1. This CDR3 comprises 21 residues. V lost 1 base to trimming and J lost 0 bases; unmatched junction nucleotides: 12. Per germline, CDR1 MDHEN and CDR2 SYDVKM. CDR3 region: CASSLFWTGGDLSSGANVLTF. The CDR3 nucleotides read TGTGCCAGCAGTTTATTCTGGACAGGGGGAGATCTTAGCTCTGGGGCCAACGTCCTGACTTTC.

As to this clone: Within the sample, other DNA sequences also encode this same CDR3. The chain joins TRBV5-6 to TRBJ2-1; no clear D gene. There are 12 residues in the CDR3. Germline V CDR1 and CDR2: SGHDT, YYEEEE. The V end lost 3 bases, the J end lost 2 bases, and 3 bases lay between the germline ends. CDR3 sequence (DNA): TGTGCCAGCAGCTCCGCCTACAATGAGCAGTTCTTC. Translated, it gives CASSSAYNEQFF.